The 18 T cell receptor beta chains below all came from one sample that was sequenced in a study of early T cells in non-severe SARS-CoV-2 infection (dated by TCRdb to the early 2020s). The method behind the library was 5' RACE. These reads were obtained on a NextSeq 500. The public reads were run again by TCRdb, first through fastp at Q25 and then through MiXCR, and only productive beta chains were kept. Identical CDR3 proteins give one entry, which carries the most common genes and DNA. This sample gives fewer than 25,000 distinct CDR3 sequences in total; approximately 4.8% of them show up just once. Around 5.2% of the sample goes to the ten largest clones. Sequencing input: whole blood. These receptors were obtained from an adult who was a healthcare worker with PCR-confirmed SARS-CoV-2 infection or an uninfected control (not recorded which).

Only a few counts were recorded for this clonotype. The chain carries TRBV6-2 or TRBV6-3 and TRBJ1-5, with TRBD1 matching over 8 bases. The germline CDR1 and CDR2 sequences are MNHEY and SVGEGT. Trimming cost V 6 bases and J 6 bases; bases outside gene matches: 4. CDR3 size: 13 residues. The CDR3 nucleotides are TGTGCCAGCAGCTGGACAGGGCGTCAGCCCCAGCATTTT. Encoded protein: CASSWTGRQPQHF.

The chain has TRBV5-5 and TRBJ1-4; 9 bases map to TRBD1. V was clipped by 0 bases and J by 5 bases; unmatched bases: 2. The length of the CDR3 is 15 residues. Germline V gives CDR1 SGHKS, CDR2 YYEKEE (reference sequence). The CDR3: CASSLEDRGNEKLFF. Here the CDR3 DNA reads TGTGCCAGCAGCTTGGAGGACAGGGGCAATGAAAAACTGTTTTTT.

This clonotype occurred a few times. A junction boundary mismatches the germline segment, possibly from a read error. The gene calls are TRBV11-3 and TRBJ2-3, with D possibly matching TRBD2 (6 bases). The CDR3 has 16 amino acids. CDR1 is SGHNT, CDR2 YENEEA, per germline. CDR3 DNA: TGTGCCAGCAGCTTGGGGAGGCGAGATGACACAGATACGCGGTATTTT. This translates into CASSLGRRDDTDTRYF.

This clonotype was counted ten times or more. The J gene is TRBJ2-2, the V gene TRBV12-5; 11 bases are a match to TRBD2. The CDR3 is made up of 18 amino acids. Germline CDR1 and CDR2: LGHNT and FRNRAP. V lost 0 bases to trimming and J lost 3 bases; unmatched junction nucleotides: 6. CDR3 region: CASGLVLAGGFYTGELFF. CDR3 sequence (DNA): TGTGCTAGTGGTTTGGTTCTAGCGGGAGGATTCTACACCGGGGAGCTGTTTTTT.

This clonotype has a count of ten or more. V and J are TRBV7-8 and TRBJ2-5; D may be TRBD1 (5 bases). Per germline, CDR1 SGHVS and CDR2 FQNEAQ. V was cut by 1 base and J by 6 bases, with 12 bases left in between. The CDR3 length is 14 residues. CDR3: CASSLGRVGQTQYF. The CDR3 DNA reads TGTGCCAGCAGCTTAGGCAGGGTTGGACAGACCCAGTACTTC.

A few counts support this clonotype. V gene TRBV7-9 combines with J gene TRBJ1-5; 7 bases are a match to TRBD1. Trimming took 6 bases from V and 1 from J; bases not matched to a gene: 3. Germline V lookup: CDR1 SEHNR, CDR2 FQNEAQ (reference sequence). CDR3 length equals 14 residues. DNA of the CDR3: TGTGCCAGCAGACCGGGACAGAGCAATCAGCCCCAGCATTTT. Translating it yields CASRPGQSNQPQHF.

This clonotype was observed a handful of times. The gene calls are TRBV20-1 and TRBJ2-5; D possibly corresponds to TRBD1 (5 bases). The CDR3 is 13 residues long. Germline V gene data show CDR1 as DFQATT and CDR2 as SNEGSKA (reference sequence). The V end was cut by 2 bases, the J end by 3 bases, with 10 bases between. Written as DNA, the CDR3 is TGCAGTGCTAGACAAGACAGCAAAGAGACCCAGTACTTC. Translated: CSARQDSKETQYF.

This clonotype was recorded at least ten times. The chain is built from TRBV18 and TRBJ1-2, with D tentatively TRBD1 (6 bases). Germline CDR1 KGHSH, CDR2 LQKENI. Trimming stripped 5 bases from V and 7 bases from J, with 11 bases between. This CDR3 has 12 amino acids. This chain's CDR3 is CASSGTGSGYTF. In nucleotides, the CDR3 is TGTGCCAGCTCAGGAACAGGGAGTGGCTACACCTTC.

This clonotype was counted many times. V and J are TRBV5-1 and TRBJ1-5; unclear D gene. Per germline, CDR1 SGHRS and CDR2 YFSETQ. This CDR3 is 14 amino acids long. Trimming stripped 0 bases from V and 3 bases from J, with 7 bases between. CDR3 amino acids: CASSLDGVNQPQHF. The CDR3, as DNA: TGCGCCAGCAGCTTGGATGGGGTCAATCAGCCCCAGCATTTT. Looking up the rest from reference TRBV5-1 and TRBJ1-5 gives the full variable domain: KAGVTQTPRYLIKTRGQQVTLSCSPISGHRSVSWYQQTPGQGLQFLFEYFSETQRNKGNFPGRFSGRQFSNSRSEMNVSTLELGDSALYLCASSLDGVNQPQHFGDGTRLSIL.

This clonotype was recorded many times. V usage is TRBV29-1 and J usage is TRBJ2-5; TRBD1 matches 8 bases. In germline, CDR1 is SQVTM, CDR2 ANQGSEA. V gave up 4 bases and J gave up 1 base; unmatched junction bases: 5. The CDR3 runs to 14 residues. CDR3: CSVVVRGRQETQYF. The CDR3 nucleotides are TGCAGCGTTGTCGTCAGGGGGCGCCAAGAGACCCAGTACTTC.

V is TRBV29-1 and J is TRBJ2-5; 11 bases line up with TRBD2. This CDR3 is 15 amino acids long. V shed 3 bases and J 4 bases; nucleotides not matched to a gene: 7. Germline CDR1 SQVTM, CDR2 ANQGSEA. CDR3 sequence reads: CSVDVTSGKGETQYF. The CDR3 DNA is TGCAGCGTTGATGTGACTAGCGGGAAGGGAGAGACCCAGTACTTC.

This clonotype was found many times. The CDR3 coding sequence is TGTGCCATCAGTGACCGAGACAGGGTTGGGATGAACACTGAAGCTTTCTTT. Translation: CAISDRDRVGMNTEAFF. V gene TRBV10-3 combines with J gene TRBJ1-1, with 7 nucleotides matching TRBD1. This CDR3 region has 17 residues. Germline V gene sequence: CDR1 ENHRY, CDR2 SYGVKD. V shed 3 bases and J 0 bases; nucleotides not matched to a gene: 10.

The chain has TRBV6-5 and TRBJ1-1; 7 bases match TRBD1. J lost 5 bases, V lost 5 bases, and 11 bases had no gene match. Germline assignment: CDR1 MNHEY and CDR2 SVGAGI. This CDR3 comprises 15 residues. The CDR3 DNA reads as TGTGCCAGCAGTCCCCCGGGACAGAGGAGGACTGAAGCTTTCTTT. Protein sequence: CASSPPGQRRTEAFF.

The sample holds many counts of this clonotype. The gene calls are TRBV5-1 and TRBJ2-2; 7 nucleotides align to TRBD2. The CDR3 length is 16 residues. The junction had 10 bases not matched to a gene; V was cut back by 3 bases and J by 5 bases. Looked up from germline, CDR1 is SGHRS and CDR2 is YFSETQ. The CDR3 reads CASSYAGGSQTGELFF. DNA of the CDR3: TGCGCCAGCAGCTATGCAGGCGGGAGTCAGACCGGGGAGCTGTTTTTT.

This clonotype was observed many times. The CDR3 loop reads CSVAGSENTEAFF. Written as DNA, the CDR3 is TGCAGCGTTGCCGGTTCGGAGAACACTGAAGCTTTCTTT. The chain combines TRBV29-1 with TRBJ1-1, with D unresolved. CDR1 is SQVTM, CDR2 ANQGSEA, per germline. The CDR3 totals 13 residues. Deletions cut 4 bases from V and 1 base from J, with 10 bases between.

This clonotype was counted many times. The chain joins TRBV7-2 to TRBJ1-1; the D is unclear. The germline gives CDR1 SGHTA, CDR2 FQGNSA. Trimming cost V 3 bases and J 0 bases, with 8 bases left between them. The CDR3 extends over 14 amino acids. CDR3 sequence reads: CASSFAWMNTEAFF. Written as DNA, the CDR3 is TGTGCCAGCAGCTTTGCCTGGATGAACACTGAAGCTTTCTTT.

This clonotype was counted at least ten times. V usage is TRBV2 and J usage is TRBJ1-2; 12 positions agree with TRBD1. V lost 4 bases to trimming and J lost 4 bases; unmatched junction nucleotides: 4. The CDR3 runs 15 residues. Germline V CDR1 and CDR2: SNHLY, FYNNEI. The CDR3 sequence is CASSGGTGGRYGYTF. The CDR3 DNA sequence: TGTGCCAGCAGTGGTGGGACAGGGGGCCGCTATGGCTACACCTTC.

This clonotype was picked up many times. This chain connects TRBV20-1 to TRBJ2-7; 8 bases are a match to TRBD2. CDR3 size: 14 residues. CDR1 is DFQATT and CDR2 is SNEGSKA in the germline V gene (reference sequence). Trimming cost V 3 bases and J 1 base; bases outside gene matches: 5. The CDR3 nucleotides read TGCAGTGCTAGTAGCGGGACTGGGTCCTACGAGCAGTACTTC. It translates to CSASSGTGSYEQYF.